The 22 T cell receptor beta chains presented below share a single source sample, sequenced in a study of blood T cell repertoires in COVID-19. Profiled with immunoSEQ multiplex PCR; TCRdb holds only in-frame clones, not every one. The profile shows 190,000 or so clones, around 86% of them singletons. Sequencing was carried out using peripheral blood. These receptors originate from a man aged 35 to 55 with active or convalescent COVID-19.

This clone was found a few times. The CDR3, as DNA: TGCGCCAGCGGAGAGGGTCGGCAGCCCCAGCATTTT. Its translation is CASGEGRQPQHF. The chain has TRBV10-1 and TRBJ1-5; D remains ambiguous. The CDR3 sequence is 12 residues long. Germline-derived CDR1 and CDR2 are WNHNN and SYGVQD (reference sequence). V dropped 8 bases and J dropped 7 bases, with 12 bases sitting between them.

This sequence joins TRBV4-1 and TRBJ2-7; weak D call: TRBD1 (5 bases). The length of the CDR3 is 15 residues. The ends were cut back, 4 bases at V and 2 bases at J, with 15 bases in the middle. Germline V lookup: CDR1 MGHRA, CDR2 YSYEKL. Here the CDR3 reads CASSPSGHLAYEQYF. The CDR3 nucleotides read TGCGCCAGCAGCCCCTCTGGACACTTGGCCTACGAGCAGTACTTC.

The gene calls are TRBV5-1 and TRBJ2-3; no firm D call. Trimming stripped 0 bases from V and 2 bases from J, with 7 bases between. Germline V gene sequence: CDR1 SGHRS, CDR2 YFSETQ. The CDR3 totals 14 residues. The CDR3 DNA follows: TGCGCCAGCAGCTTGGGCCAACACACAGATACGCAGTATTTT. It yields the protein CASSLGQHTDTQYF.

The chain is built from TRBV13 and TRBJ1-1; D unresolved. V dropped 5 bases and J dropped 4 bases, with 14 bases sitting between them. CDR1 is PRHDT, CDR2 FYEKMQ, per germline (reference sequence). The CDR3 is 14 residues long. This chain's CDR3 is CASSPRPAGTEAFF. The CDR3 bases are TGTGCCAGCAGCCCCCGACCGGCGGGCACTGAAGCTTTCTTT.

The CDR3 DNA is TGTGCCAGCAGCTTGGGACAGGGGGCCTATGGCTACACCTTC. This translates into CASSLGQGAYGYTF. The chain has TRBV5-4 and TRBJ1-2; 10 bases fit TRBD1. Germline V gives CDR1 SGHNT, CDR2 YYREEE (reference sequence). This CDR3 has 14 amino acids. Trimming took 0 bases from V and 4 from J; bases not matched to a gene: 0.

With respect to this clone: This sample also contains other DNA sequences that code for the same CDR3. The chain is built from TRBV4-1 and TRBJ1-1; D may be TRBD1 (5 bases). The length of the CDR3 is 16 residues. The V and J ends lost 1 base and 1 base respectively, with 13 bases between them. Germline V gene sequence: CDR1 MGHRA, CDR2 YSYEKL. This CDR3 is CASSQAQVTTNTEAFF. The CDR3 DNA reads TGCGCCAGCAGCCAAGCACAGGTTACTACGAACACTGAAGCTTTCTTT.

The CDR3 DNA reads as TGCGCCAGCAGCGCGGCAGGGGGCAGTCAGCCCCAGCATTTT. Encoded protein: CASSAAGGSQPQHF. J is TRBJ1-5 and V is TRBV5-1; TRBD1 aligns across 8 bases. Germline CDR1 SGHRS, CDR2 YFSETQ. With 4 bases clipped from V and 6 bases from J, the junction kept 6 bases outside the gene matches. The CDR3 has 14 residues.

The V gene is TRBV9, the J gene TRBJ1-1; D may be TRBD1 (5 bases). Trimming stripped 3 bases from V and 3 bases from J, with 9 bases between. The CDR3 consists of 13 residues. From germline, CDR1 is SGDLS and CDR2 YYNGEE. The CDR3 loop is CASSGQGYTEAFF. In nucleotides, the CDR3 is TGTGCCAGCAGCGGGCAGGGTTACACTGAAGCTTTCTTT.

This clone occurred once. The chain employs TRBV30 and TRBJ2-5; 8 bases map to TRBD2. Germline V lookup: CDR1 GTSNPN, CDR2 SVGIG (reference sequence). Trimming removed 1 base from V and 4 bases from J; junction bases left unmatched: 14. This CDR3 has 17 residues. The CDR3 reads CAWSGRRTSLGLETQYF. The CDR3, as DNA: TGTGCCTGGAGTGGGCGGAGGACTAGCTTAGGGCTAGAGACCCAGTACTTC.

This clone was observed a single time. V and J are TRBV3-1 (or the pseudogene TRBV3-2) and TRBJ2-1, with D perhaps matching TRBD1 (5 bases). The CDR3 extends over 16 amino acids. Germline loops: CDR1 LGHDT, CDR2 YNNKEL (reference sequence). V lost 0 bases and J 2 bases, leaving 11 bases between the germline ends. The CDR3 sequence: CASSQDQVGPYNEQFF. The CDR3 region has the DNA TGTGCCAGCAGCCAAGATCAGGTGGGGCCCTACAATGAGCAGTTCTTC.

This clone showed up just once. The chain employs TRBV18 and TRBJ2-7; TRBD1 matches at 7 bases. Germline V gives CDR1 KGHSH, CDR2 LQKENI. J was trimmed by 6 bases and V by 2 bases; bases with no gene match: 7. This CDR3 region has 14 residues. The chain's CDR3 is CASSPSGGSGEQYF. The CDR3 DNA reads TGTGCCAGCTCACCATCAGGGGGATCAGGCGAGCAGTACTTC.

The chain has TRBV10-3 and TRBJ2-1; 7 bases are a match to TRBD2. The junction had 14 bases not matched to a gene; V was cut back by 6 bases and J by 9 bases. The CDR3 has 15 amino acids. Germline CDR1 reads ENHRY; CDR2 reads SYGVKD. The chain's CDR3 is CAIRAELADGGEQFF. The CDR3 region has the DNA TGTGCCATCAGGGCGGAGCTAGCGGATGGAGGTGAGCAGTTCTTC.

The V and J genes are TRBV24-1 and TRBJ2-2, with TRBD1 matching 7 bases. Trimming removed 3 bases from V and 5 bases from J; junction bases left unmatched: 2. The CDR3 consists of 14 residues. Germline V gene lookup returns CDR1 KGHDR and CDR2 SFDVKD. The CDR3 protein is CATSDTTGTGELFF. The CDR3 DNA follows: TGTGCCACCAGTGATACGACAGGGACCGGGGAGCTGTTTTTT.

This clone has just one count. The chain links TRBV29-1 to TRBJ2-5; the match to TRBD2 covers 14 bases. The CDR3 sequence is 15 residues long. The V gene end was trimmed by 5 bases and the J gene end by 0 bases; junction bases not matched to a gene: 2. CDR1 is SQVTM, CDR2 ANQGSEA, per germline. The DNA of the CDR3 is TGCAGCGTTCGACTAGCGGGGGGGTACCAAGAGACCCAGTACTTC. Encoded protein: CSVRLAGGYQETQYF.

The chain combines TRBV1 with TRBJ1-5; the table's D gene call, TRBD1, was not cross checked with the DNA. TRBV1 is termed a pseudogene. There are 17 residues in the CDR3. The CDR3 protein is CTSSQSEGDRSNQPQHF. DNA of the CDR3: TGCACCAGCAGCCAGAGTGAAGGCGACAGGAGCAATCAGCCCCAGCATTTT.

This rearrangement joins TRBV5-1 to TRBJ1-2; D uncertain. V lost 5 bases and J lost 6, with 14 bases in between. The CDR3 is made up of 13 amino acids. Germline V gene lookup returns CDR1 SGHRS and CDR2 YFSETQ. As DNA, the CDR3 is TGCGCCAGCAGGTTCGGGGAACCAGATGGCTACACCTTC. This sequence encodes CASRFGEPDGYTF. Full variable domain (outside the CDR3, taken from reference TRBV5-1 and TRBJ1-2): KAGVTQTPRYLIKTRGQQVTLSCSPISGHRSVSWYQQTPGQGLQFLFEYFSETQRNKGNFPGRFSGRQFSNSRSEMNVSTLELGDSALYLCASRFGEPDGYTFGSGTRLTVV.

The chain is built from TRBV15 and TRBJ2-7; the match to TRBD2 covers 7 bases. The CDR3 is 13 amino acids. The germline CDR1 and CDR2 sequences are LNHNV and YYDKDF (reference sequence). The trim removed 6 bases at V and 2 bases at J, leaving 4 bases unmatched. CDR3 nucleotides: TGTGCCACCAGTGGCGGGAGAACCTACGAGCAGTACTTC. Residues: CATSGGRTYEQYF.

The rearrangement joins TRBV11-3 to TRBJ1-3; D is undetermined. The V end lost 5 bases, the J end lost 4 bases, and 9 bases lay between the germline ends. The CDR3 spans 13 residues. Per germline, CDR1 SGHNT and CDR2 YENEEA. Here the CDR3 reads CASSHDMGNTIYF. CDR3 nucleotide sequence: TGTGCCAGCAGCCATGACATGGGAAACACCATATATTTT.

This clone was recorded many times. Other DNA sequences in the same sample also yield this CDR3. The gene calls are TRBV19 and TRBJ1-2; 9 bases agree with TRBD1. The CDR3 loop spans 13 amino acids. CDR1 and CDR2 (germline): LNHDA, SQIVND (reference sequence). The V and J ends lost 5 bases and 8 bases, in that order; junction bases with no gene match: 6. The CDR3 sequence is CASSSTGGDGYTF. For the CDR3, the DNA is TGTGCCAGTAGTTCTACAGGGGGCGACGGCTACACCTTC.

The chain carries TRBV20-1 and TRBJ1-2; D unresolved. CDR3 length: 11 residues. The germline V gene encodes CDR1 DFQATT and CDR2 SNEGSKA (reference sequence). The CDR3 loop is CSPSRDYGYTF. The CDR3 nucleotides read TGCAGCCCCTCGAGGGACTATGGCTACACCTTC.

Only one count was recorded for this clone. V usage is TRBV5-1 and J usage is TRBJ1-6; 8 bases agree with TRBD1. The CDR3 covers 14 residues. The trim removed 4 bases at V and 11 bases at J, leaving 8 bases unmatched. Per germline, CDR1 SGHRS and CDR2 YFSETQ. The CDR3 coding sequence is TGCGCCAGCAGCCCCGGACAGGGCGGGACACCCCTCCACTTT. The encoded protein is CASSPGQGGTPLHF.

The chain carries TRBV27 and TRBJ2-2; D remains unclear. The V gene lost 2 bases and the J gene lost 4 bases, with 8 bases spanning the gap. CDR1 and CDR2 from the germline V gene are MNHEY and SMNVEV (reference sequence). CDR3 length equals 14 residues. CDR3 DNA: TGTGCCAGCAGTTTAAGGTCAGGCACCGGGGAGCTGTTTTTT. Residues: CASSLRSGTGELFF.